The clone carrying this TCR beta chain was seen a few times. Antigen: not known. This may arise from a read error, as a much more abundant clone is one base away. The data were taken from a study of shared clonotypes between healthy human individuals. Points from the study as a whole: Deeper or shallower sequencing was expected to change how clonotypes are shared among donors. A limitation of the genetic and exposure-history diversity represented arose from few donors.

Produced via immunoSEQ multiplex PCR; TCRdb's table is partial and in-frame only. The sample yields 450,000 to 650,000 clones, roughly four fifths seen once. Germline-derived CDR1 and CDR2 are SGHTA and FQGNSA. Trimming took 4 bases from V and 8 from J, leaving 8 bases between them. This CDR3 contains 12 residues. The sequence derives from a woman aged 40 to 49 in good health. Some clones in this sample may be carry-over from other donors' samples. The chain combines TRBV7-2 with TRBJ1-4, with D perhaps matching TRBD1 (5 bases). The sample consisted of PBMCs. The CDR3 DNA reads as TGTGCCAGCAGCTCCCAGGGCGAAAAACTGTTTTTT. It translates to CASSSQGEKLFF.